The 22 T cell receptor beta chains reported below all come from one sample, sequenced in a study of T cell responses to AZD1222 COVID-19 vaccine. Clones were sequenced by immunoSEQ multiplex PCR, and TCRdb holds only the in-frame ones, with some missing. The profile shows approximately 130,000 clones, around 90% of them singletons. Here the sequenced sample was peripheral blood, taken 28 days after the second AZD1222 dose. All receptors derive from an adult who received the AZD1222 COVID-19 vaccine.

DNA for the CDR3: TGTGCCAGCAGCTTAGGGGGGGGTGTGAACACTGAAGCTTTCTTT. Protein: CASSLGGGVNTEAFF. The V call is TRBV7-2, the J call TRBJ1-1; D might be TRBD1 (5 bases). This CDR3 has 15 residues. V gave up 1 base and J gave up 0 bases, with 9 bases separating them. Germline loops: CDR1 SGHTA, CDR2 FQGNSA.

The chain employs TRBV7-2 and TRBJ2-1, with D unresolved. The CDR3 extends over 13 amino acids. V lost 2 bases and J lost 4, with 6 bases in between. CDR1 SGHTA and CDR2 FQGNSA come from the germline V gene. The CDR3 DNA reads TGTGCCAGCAGCTTACCGAGGTACAATGAGCAGTTCTTC. Amino acids: CASSLPRYNEQFF.

The V gene is TRBV7-2, the J gene TRBJ1-4; 7 bases fit TRBD1. Germline V gives CDR1 SGHTA, CDR2 FQGNSA. CDR3 length: 16 residues. After removal of 5 bases from V and 8 bases from J, the junction contained 14 bases not matched to a gene. CDR3 region: CASSPFRGASGEKLFF. The CDR3 DNA reads TGTGCCAGCAGCCCCTTCAGGGGGGCGAGTGGGGAAAAACTGTTTTTT.

This clone was recorded once. The CDR3 nucleotides are TGTGCCAGCAGCCAAGGTCCAACGGGGGAGACCCAGTACTTC. It is translated as CASSQGPTGETQYF. V is TRBV3-1 (or the pseudogene TRBV3-2) and J is TRBJ2-5, with a possible D match to TRBD2 (5 bases). In germline, CDR1 is LGHDT, CDR2 YNNKEL (reference sequence). V was pared by 1 base and J by 5 bases, with 11 bases between. The CDR3 spans 14 residues.

The sample holds a few counts of this clone. This sample also contains other DNA sequences that code for the same CDR3. The chain employs TRBV5-1 and TRBJ2-1; 11 nucleotides agree with TRBD2. Germline CDR1 and CDR2: SGHRS and YFSETQ. The CDR3 runs 15 residues. The junction had 2 bases not matched to a gene; V was cut back by 2 bases and J by 4 bases. Here the CDR3 reads CASSFSGGAYNEQFF. CDR3 nucleotide sequence: TGCGCCAGCAGCTTTAGCGGGGGGGCTTACAATGAGCAGTTCTTC.

The chain is built from TRBV11-2 and TRBJ1-1, with D unclear. The CDR3 consists of 14 residues. CDR1 and CDR2 from the germline V gene are SGHAT and FQNNGV. V lost 3 bases and J 5 bases, leaving 13 bases between the germline ends. The CDR3 DNA reads TGTGCCAGCAGCTTGGACCCGGGATTGACTGAAGCTTTCTTT. Translating gives CASSLDPGLTEAFF.

The V gene is TRBV12-3 or TRBV12-4, the J gene TRBJ1-4; weak D call: TRBD1 (5 bases). CDR3 length: 13 amino acids. Trimming removed 2 bases from V and 12 bases from J, with 13 bases in between. CDR3 sequence (DNA): TGTGCCAGCAGTTTAAGGGGTATCGAGGAACTGTTTTTT. Translation: CASSLRGIEELFF.

Only one count was recorded for this clone. The J gene is TRBJ1-5, the V gene TRBV30; 7 positions match TRBD1. Germline loops: CDR1 GTSNPN, CDR2 SVGIG (reference sequence). With 3 bases clipped from V and 6 bases from J, the junction kept 5 bases outside the gene matches. The CDR3 length is 13 residues. The CDR3 coding sequence is TGTGCCTGGAGCCCAGGGGGGATTCAGCCCCAGCATTTT. Translating it yields CAWSPGGIQPQHF.

V and J are TRBV24-1 and TRBJ2-3; D is perhaps TRBD2 (6 bases). The CDR3 consists of 13 residues. Germline CDR1 and CDR2: KGHDR and SFDVKD. V was shortened by 6 bases and J by 6 bases, with 12 bases between the two germline ends. The CDR3: CATSRQEGDTQYF. Here the CDR3 DNA reads TGTGCCACCAGTAGGCAGGAGGGGGATACGCAGTATTTT.

The chain is built from TRBV7-2 and TRBJ2-1; 8 nucleotides match TRBD1. Per the germline V gene, CDR1 is SGHTA and CDR2 is FQGNSA. The CDR3 contains 13 residues. The ends lost 2 bases at V and 13 bases at J; junction bases unmatched: 7. The CDR3 DNA reads TGTGCCAGCAGCTTACGGGGACAGGTCGGCCAGTTCTTC. It specifies CASSLRGQVGQFF.

The chain is built from TRBV27 and TRBJ1-2; D unresolved. The CDR3 consists of 12 residues. The V gene's germline CDR1 is MNHEY and CDR2 SMNVEV (reference sequence). Deletions cut 5 bases from V and 7 bases from J, with 11 bases between. In DNA, the CDR3 is TGTGCCAGCAGTCCGCCCAAGGGTGGCTACACCTTC. It codes for CASSPPKGGYTF.

The rearrangement joins TRBV11-2 to TRBJ2-7, with D perhaps TRBD1 (5 bases). V was trimmed by 1 base and J by 4 bases, leaving 14 bases between them. This CDR3 has 15 amino acids. CDR1 is SGHAT, CDR2 FQNNGV, per germline. The CDR3 loop is CASSLGSRVQYEQYF. CDR3 DNA sequence: TGTGCCAGCAGCTTAGGGTCCAGGGTTCAATACGAGCAGTACTTC.

This chain links TRBV12-3 or TRBV12-4 with TRBJ2-7; no reliable D call. V lost 3 bases, J lost 4 bases, and 10 bases lay in between. CDR3 length: 13 amino acids. The CDR3 DNA is TGTGCCAGCAGTTTCCAGACATCATACGAGCAGTACTTC. Its protein product is CASSFQTSYEQYF.

Concerning this clone itself: A read error may account for a junction end that differs from germline. The chain links TRBV27 to TRBJ1-5; D is ambiguous. The CDR3 covers 13 residues. The germline gives CDR1 MNHEY, CDR2 SMNVEV (reference sequence). CDR3 DNA: TGTGCCAGCAGTTCAAATAGCATTCAGCCCCAGCATTTT. Its protein product is CASSSNSIQPQHF.

V gene TRBV6-6 combines with J gene TRBJ1-4, with 9 positions matching TRBD1. With V trimmed by 5 bases and J by 7 bases, 8 bases remained unmatched. Germline CDR1 reads MNHNY; CDR2 reads SVGAGI (reference sequence). The CDR3 runs 15 residues. CDR3 DNA: TGTGCCAGCAGTCACGGGGACAGGGAAGTTGAAAAACTGTTTTTT. This codes for CASSHGDREVEKLFF.

This chain links TRBV11-2 with TRBJ2-1; TRBD2 matches at 13 bases. This CDR3 is 16 amino acids long. CDR1 is SGHAT and CDR2 is FQNNGV in the germline V gene. V trimming: 5 bases; J trimming: 3 bases; junction bases outside the gene matches: 4. The CDR3 region is CASSEGTSGVYNEQFF. The CDR3, as DNA: TGTGCCAGCAGCGAAGGGACTAGCGGGGTCTACAATGAGCAGTTCTTC.

The genes are TRBV20-1 and TRBJ1-2, with D possibly TRBD1 on 5 matching bases. Per germline, CDR1 DFQATT and CDR2 SNEGSKA (reference sequence). Trimming cost V 3 bases and J 2 bases, with 16 bases left between them. This CDR3 spans 15 amino acids. The CDR3: CSASSLGTVNYGYTF. The CDR3 DNA reads TGCAGTGCTAGTTCCTTGGGGACGGTCAACTATGGCTACACCTTC.

The chain joins TRBV14 to TRBJ2-1, with 8 bases matching TRBD1. The trim removed 3 bases at V and 3 bases at J, leaving 7 bases unmatched. The V gene's germline CDR1 is SGHDN and CDR2 FVKESK. The CDR3 is 16 residues long. As DNA, the CDR3 is TGTGCCAGCAGCCACGTTGGACAGGGATACTACAATGAGCAGTTCTTC. Translation gives CASSHVGQGYYNEQFF.

The V call is TRBV19, the J call TRBJ1-2; TRBD1 is a possible D gene (6 bases). Looked up from germline, CDR1 is LNHDA and CDR2 is SQIVND (reference sequence). Trimming left V 6 bases short and J 8 bases short, with 16 bases between. This CDR3 is built from 13 residues. The CDR3 region is CASRVKQGGGYTF. The CDR3 region has the DNA TGTGCCAGTAGAGTGAAACAGGGTGGCGGCTACACCTTC.

The CDR3 DNA follows: TGTGCCAGTAGTATGGGACGGATCTATGGCTACACCTTC. It yields the protein CASSMGRIYGYTF. The rearrangement uses TRBV19 and TRBJ1-2, with a tentative D call TRBD1 (5 bases). The CDR3 covers 13 residues. Germline CDR1 LNHDA, CDR2 SQIVND (reference sequence). V lost 3 bases and J lost 4, with 9 bases in between.

This chain uses TRBV5-8 with TRBJ2-7, with 12 bases aligning to TRBD2. This CDR3 region has 17 residues. Trimming at V came to 5 bases and at J to 0 bases, leaving 9 bases not matched to a gene. Germline CDR1 and CDR2: SGHTS and YDEGEE. As DNA, the CDR3 is TGTGCCAGCAGTAAAACACTAGCGGGAGGTACCTCCTACGAGCAGTACTTC. This sequence encodes CASSKTLAGGTSYEQYF.

The genes are TRBV6-2 or TRBV6-3 and TRBJ1-2; 7 positions match TRBD1. With 3 bases clipped from V and 7 bases from J, the junction kept 5 bases outside the gene matches. Germline V gene sequence: CDR1 MNHEY, CDR2 SVGEGT. This CDR3 has 13 amino acids. The CDR3 is CASSYQGVGGYTF. The CDR3 coding sequence is TGTGCCAGCAGTTATCAGGGGGTCGGTGGCTACACCTTC.